Listed below are T cell receptor beta chains from one sample, sequenced in a study of cytomegalovirus exposure and HLA in healthy donors. The method was immunoSEQ multiplex PCR; TCRdb's version includes in-frame clones alone and lacks a portion of them. The table records 100,000 or so clones, about 15% of them present only once. The source material was PBMCs. These receptors were taken from a female donor in good health and CMV-seronegative. The conserved cysteine and the conserved F or W are not part of the CDR3 here. Part of the rows lack a size; the others show once, few, many or a class for expanded clones.

clone size: -; V gene: TRBV10-3; J gene: TRBJ2-1; CDR3 protein: AISIAMITGLAGGSEYNEQF
clone size: -; V gene: TRBV11-3; J gene: TRBJ1-4; CDR3 protein: ASSLVDAGGTNEKLF
clone size: -; V gene: TRBV5-6; J gene: TRBJ2-1; CDR3 protein: ASSLERGLAGISNEQF
clone size: few; V gene: TRBV28; J gene: TRBJ2-3; CDR3 protein: ASGGQGLTDTQY
clone size: -; V gene: TRBV4-3; J gene: TRBJ2-3; CDR3 protein: ASSLLAGGTDTQY
clone size: -; V gene: TRBV28; J gene: TRBJ1-5; CDR3 protein: ASSWGTGAQPQH
clone size: -; V gene: TRBV5-4; J gene: TRBJ2-5; CDR3 protein: ASMASGSVRETQY
clone size: -; V gene: TRBV4-1; J gene: TRBJ2-3; CDR3 protein: ASSQYGTGALAPDTQY
clone size: -; V gene: TRBV9; J gene: TRBJ2-3; CDR3 protein: ASSVAGRGSKDTQY
clone size: few; V gene: TRBV30; J gene: TRBJ1-1; CDR3 protein: AWIPRGMNTEAF
clone size: few; V gene: TRBV11-2; J gene: TRBJ1-1; CDR3 protein: ASSFSTRGTNTEAF
clone size: few; V gene: TRBV28; J gene: TRBJ2-5; CDR3 protein: ASSSWTSWPPGTQY
clone size: few; V gene: TRBV6-6; J gene: TRBJ1-5; CDR3 protein: ASSYHSNQPQH
clone size: many; V gene: TRBV29-1; J gene: TRBJ2-1; CDR3 protein: SVDTLRERGGIDEQF
clone size: -; V gene: TRBV5-1; J gene: TRBJ1-5; CDR3 protein: ASSLEQGSWPQH
clone size: few; V gene: TRBV5-6; J gene: TRBJ1-1; CDR3 protein: ASSFLGRHTEAF
clone size: -; V gene: TRBV7-6; J gene: TRBJ2-7; CDR3 protein: ASSPRSGSSYEQY
clone size: -; V gene: TRBV30; J gene: TRBJ1-5; CDR3 protein: AWSPGDHSNQPQH
clone size: -; V gene: TRBV10-3; J gene: TRBJ1-1; CDR3 protein: AISEGGDTEAF
clone size: -; V gene: TRBV19; J gene: TRBJ1-1; CDR3 protein: ASSIGQGNTEAF
clone size: -; V gene: TRBV6-1; J gene: TRBJ1-5; CDR3 protein: ASSGGWTGGNQPQH
clone size: -; V gene: TRBV4-3; J gene: TRBJ2-3; CDR3 protein: ASSPEGLSTDTQY
clone size: -; V gene: TRBV25-1; J gene: TRBJ1-2; CDR3 protein: ASSAREFAVYGYT
clone size: -; V gene: TRBV9; J gene: TRBJ2-3; CDR3 protein: ASSVASQAGVGTDTQY
clone size: few; V gene: TRBV7-2; J gene: TRBJ2-2; CDR3 protein: ASSRGGTNTGELF
clone size: -; V gene: TRBV9; J gene: TRBJ1-2; CDR3 protein: ASSGQGASYGYT